This entry describes one T cell receptor (beta chain). This CDR3 comprises 13 residues. Germline V CDR1 and CDR2: SGHNT, YYREEE (reference sequence). V was clipped by 9 bases and J by 5 bases, with 15 bases between them. This sample was included in a study of beta chain features in type 1 diabetes. The sequenced template was cDNA made from the entire isolated RNA. Generated by immunoSEQ multiplex PCR, the TCRdb table keeps only in-frame clones and is missing some. The repertoire includes about 320,000 clones, 14% of them detected once, and roughly 7% sits in the top ten. The sequence was obtained from a man between 25 and 39 years old in good health. Sequencing used central memory CD4+ T cells from blood. This chain links TRBV5-4 with TRBJ2-1; possibly TRBD2 for D (7 bases). CDR3 residues: CAIERGANNEQFF. In DNA form, the CDR3 reads TGTGCCATCGAACGGGGGGCAAACAATGAGCAGTTCTTC.